This is a list of T cell receptor beta chains from one sample in a study of CD8 T cells in Susac syndrome. TCRdb called the immunoSEQ multiplex PCR reads again in MiXCR, with one record for every CDR3 protein. Here the sample spans about 190,000 distinct CDR3 sequences, approximately 93% being singletons. Specimen: CD4+ T cells from PBMCs. The source of these receptors is a human donor in good health. The CDR3 runs from the conserved cysteine through the conserved F or W. A D gene is named only where the DNA matches it firmly. Clone size is not always given. Where it is, it says once, few, many or a class for expanded clones.

j_gene,v_gene,d_gene,abundance,CDR3nt,CDR3aa
TRBJ2-5,TRBV7-9,TRBD1,NA,TGTGCCAGCAGCTTACCGACAGGGCTCCAAGAGACCCAGTACTTC,CASSLPTGLQETQYF
TRBJ1-2,TRBV14,NA,NA,TGTGCCAGCAGCCAAGAACCCCTCGCAACTTATGGCTACACCTTC,CASSQEPLATYGYTF
TRBJ2-3,TRBV6-6,NA,NA,TGTGCCAGCAGCTACCGAATGGGGATCCCAGATACGCAGTATTTT,CASSYRMGIPDTQYF
TRBJ1-1,TRBV19,NA,NA,TGTGCCAGGGTTGGTCTTGAGGAAGCTTTCTTT,CARVGLEEAFF
TRBJ1-2,TRBV27,NA,few,TGTGCCAGCGGCGGGCAGGGCTATGGCTACACCTTC,CASGGQGYGYTF
TRBJ2-1,TRBV3-1,TRBD2,NA,TGTGCCAGCAGCCAAACTAGCGGGAGTGAGCAGTTCTTC,CASSQTSGSEQFF
TRBJ2-5,TRBV5-4,TRBD1,NA,TGTGCCAGCAGCCAGAGACCGGGACAGGGAGACGAGACCCAGTACTTC,CASSQRPGQGDETQYF
TRBJ1-5,TRBV20-1,NA,NA,TGCAGTGCTAGACGAGGGGGTCAGCCCCAGCATTTT,CSARRGGQPQHF
TRBJ1-5,TRBV27,NA,NA,TGTGCCAGCAGTCTGAGGGGTCAGCCCCAGCATTTT,CASSLRGQPQHF
TRBJ2-7,TRBV10-3,NA,NA,TGTGCCATCAGTTACGCTCAGCGGGAGCAGTACTTC,CAISYAQREQYF
TRBJ2-5,TRBV28,TRBD1,NA,TGTGCCAGCAGAGGACAGGGCCGAGGGAAAGAGACCCAGTACTTC,CASRGQGRGKETQYF
TRBJ2-3,TRBV5-1,TRBD2,once,TGCGCCAGCAAGAGCGGGGGGACAGATACGCAGTATTTT,CASKSGGTDTQYF
TRBJ1-6,TRBV20-1,TRBD1,NA,TGCAGTGCTAGAGATTTACAGGGGGCTAATTCACCCCTCCACTTT,CSARDLQGANSPLHF
TRBJ2-1,TRBV15,NA,NA,TGTGCCACCAGCAGAGATCGGAACAGGGGAGGGGAGCAGTTCTTC,CATSRDRNRGGEQFF
TRBJ2-7,TRBV28,NA,NA,TGTGCCAGCAGCCCCTTGGGCGGCCAGGGGCGCTACGAGCAGTACTTC,CASSPLGGQGRYEQYF
TRBJ1-5,TRBV12-5,NA,NA,TGTGCTAGTGGTCCTGGGGGGAGCAATCAGCCCCAGCATTTT,CASGPGGSNQPQHF
TRBJ2-7,TRBV9,NA,NA,TGTGCCAGCAGCGCCAACTTCTACGAGCAGTACTTC,CASSANFYEQYF
TRBJ1-5,TRBV5-1,NA,NA,TGCGCCAGCAGCTTGGGTCCCCGGGAGGGCAATCAGCCCCAGCATTTT,CASSLGPREGNQPQHF
TRBJ1-2,TRBV7-2,NA,NA,TGTGCCAGCAGCCCCACCATACGGGGGAACTATGGCTACACCTTC,CASSPTIRGNYGYTF
TRBJ2-5,TRBV18,NA,NA,TGTGCCAGCTCACCAACAGAAGAGACCCAGTACTTC,CASSPTEETQYF
TRBJ2-6,TRBV4-3,NA,NA,TGCGCCAGCAGCCAAGCTTCGCAGGTCGCTGGGGCCAACGTCCTGACTTTC,CASSQASQVAGANVLTF
TRBJ2-5,TRBV7-2,NA,once,TGTGCCAGCAGCCGATCCAAGGGGATAGAGACCCAGTACTTC,CASSRSKGIETQYF
TRBJ1-5,TRBV7-2,TRBD1,NA,TGTGCCAGCAGCTGGACAGGGGAGTATCAGCCCCAGCATTTT,CASSWTGEYQPQHF
TRBJ1-1,TRBV29-1,NA,NA,TGCAGCGTTCAATTTGCCCTGAGTAACACTGAAGCTTTCTTT,CSVQFALSNTEAFF
TRBJ2-1,TRBV7-2,TRBD2,once,TGTGCCAGCAGCTTAGCCTCTAGCGGGGGGGCCTATGAGCAGTTCTTC,CASSLASSGGAYEQFF
TRBJ2-3,TRBV5-1,NA,NA,TGCGCCAGCAGCTTGAGGGCCACTAGCACAGATACGCAGTATTTT,CASSLRATSTDTQYF
TRBJ2-4,TRBV6-1,NA,NA,TGTGCCAGCAGTGAAAACATTCAGTACTTC,CASSENIQYF
TRBJ1-3,TRBV28,NA,NA,TGTGCCAGCAAGGATGGAAACACCATATATTTT,CASKDGNTIYF
TRBJ1-3,TRBV30,NA,NA,TGTGCCTGGAGTTGGGCCTCTGGAAACACCATATATTTT,CAWSWASGNTIYF
TRBJ2-7,TRBV18,NA,NA,TGTGCCAGCTCGACGAAGACAGGTTCCTACGAGCAGTACTTC,CASSTKTGSYEQYF
TRBJ1-2,TRBV12-3/TRBV12-4,NA,NA,TGTGCCTCCAGCAAGGACCTTCTTCATGGCTACACCTTC,CASSKDLLHGYTF
TRBJ2-2,TRBV19,NA,NA,TGTGCCAGTAAAGGACAGACCCACACCGGGGAGCTGTTTTTT,CASKGQTHTGELFF
TRBJ2-2,TRBV29-1,TRBD1,NA,TGCAGCGTCGTCGGGCAGGGGGCCCGCACCGGGGAGCTGTTTTTT,CSVVGQGARTGELFF
TRBJ2-3,TRBV2,NA,NA,TGTGCCAGCAGTGAACAGGGGTGGGCAGATACGCAGTATTTT,CASSEQGWADTQYF
TRBJ2-2,TRBV6-1,NA,NA,TGTGCCAGTGAAATGAATCTCGGCGGGGAGCTGTTTTTT,CASEMNLGGELFF
TRBJ2-4,TRBV7-2,NA,NA,TGTGCCACCATGGGGTCAGCCAAAAACATTCAGTACTTC,CATMGSAKNIQYF
TRBJ2-2,TRBV24-1,NA,NA,TGTGCCACCAGTGATCTACAGGGTACCCCCGGGGAGCTGTTTTTT,CATSDLQGTPGELFF
TRBJ2-1,TRBV12-3/TRBV12-4,NA,NA,TGTGCCAGCAGTTTAGCGCCGGCCTCCACCCTGTTCTTC,CASSLAPASTLFF
TRBJ2-5,TRBV2,NA,NA,TGTGCCAGCAGGGCCCTAACAGGAGGCGTACAAGAGACCCAGTACTTC,CASRALTGGVQETQYF
TRBJ1-6,TRBV9,NA,NA,TGTGCCAGCAGCAAGACCGTCATCAATTCACCCCTCCACTTT,CASSKTVINSPLHF
TRBJ2-3,TRBV19,NA,NA,TGTGCCAGTAGTATCAGACCCCACACAGATACGCAGTATTTT,CASSIRPHTDTQYF
TRBJ2-5,TRBV7-2,NA,NA,TGTGCCAGCAGCTTATGGCAGTTTCAAGAGACCCAGTACTTC,CASSLWQFQETQYF
TRBJ2-5,TRBV20-1,TRBD2,once,TGCAGTGCTAGGCTTCGGGGGGGGCCCGTCCCCCAGTACTTC,CSARLRGGPVPQYF
TRBJ2-5,TRBV3-1,NA,NA,TGTGCCAGCAGCCAAGTTCTGGGGGGGCCCCCGGAGACCCAGTACTTC,CASSQVLGGPPETQYF
TRBJ2-1,TRBV29-1,NA,NA,TGCAGCGTTGAGGAGGGACACTACAATGAGCAGTTCTTC,CSVEEGHYNEQFF
TRBJ2-5,TRBV29-1,NA,few,TGCAGCGTGAGGGTGGGAGAGACCCAGTACTTC,CSVRVGETQYF
TRBJ1-1,TRBV4-1,TRBD1,NA,TGCGCCAGCAGCCAAGGAGGCCGGACAGGGCTGAGGACTGAAGCTTTCTTT,CASSQGGRTGLRTEAFF
TRBJ1-1,TRBV9,NA,NA,TGTGCCAGCAGCGTAGTCGAGGGTAGCCAAGCTTTCTTT,CASSVVEGSQAFF
TRBJ1-5,TRBV20-1,NA,NA,TGCAGTGCTCAGGACATCCTCAAAGGGGGCAATCAGCCCCAGCATTTT,CSAQDILKGGNQPQHF
TRBJ2-2,TRBV7-2,TRBD2,once,TGTGCCAGCAGCTTAAGACTAGCGGGGCACACCGGGGAGCTGTTTTTT,CASSLRLAGHTGELFF
TRBJ1-3,TRBV6-5,TRBD1,once,TGTGCCAGCACACAGGGGGCTGGAAACACCATATATTTT,CASTQGAGNTIYF